This TCR beta chain is drawn from a study of CD8+CD57+ T cells in acquired aplastic anemia. Patients sequenced had flow cytometry evidence of CD8+CD57+ cell expansion. Everyone among the patients had severe acquired aplastic anemia. All patients were therapy-naive when blood was sampled. Findings of the study overall: Patients and controls had CD8+ Simpson's diversity values that were not significantly distinct.

On this clonotype: Its antigen is not known. The junction differs from germline at one of its ends, possibly a read error.

Genomic DNA constituted the template upon which TCR beta VDJ and CDR3 profiling was performed. Each CDR3 protein is one row after TCRdb ran MiXCR on the reads. The sample contains 260,000 or so distinct CDR3 sequences, approximately 82% of which appear only once. Germline assignment: CDR1 SNHLY and CDR2 FYNNEI. The CDR3 extends over 15 amino acids. The V call is TRBV2, the J call TRBJ1-1, with D maybe TRBD1 (6 bases). Specimen: sorted CD4+, CD8+, or CD8+CD57+ T cells (not recorded which) from PBMCs. This receptor was obtained from a human donor with aplastic anemia. The CDR3 sequence is CASSLERTGKHEAVF. The DNA of the CDR3 is TGTGCCAGCAGCTTAGAGCGAACAGGGAAGCATGAAGCTGTCTTT.